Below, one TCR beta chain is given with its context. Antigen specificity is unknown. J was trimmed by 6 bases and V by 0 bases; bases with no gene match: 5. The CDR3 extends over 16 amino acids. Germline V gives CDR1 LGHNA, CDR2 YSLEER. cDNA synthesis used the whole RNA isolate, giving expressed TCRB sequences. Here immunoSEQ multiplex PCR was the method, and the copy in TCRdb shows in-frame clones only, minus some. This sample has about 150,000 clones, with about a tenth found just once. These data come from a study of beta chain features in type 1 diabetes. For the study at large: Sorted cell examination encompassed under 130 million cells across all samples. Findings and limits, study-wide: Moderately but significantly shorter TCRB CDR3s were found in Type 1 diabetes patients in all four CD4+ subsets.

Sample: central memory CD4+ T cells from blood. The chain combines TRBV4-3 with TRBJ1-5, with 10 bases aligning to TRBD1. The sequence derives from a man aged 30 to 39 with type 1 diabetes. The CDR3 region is CASSQDPGTGVQPQHF. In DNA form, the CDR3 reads TGCGCCAGCAGCCAAGACCCAGGGACAGGGGTTCAGCCCCAGCATTTT.